A single sample is the source of the 17 T cell receptor beta chains below, sequenced in a study of T cells after yellow fever vaccination. TCRdb used MiXCR to reprocess the 5' RACE reads, holding one entry per CDR3 protein. The sample lists some 350,000 distinct CDR3 sequences, 6.2% occurring once. The source was PBMCs, collected 5 days after the yellow fever booster vaccination. The origin of the receptors is a man aged 25-45 years who received the YFV17D yellow fever vaccine.

This clonotype was seen only a few times. The chain links TRBV20-1 to TRBJ1-2; D is undetermined. Between the trimmed V and J ends, which lost 2 bases and 0 bases, there was a span of 13 bases. Germline-derived CDR1 and CDR2 are DFQATT and SNEGSKA (reference sequence). The CDR3 consists of 15 residues. The CDR3 DNA reads TGCAGTGCTAGATACCAGAACCGACCTAACTATGGCTACACCTTC. It codes for CSARYQNRPNYGYTF.

This clonotype came up many times. The V and J genes are TRBV15 and TRBJ2-1; 10 nucleotides line up with TRBD2. Germline-derived CDR1 and CDR2 are LNHNV and YYDKDF (reference sequence). This CDR3 has 13 amino acids. J lost 7 bases, V lost 6 bases, and 3 bases had no gene match. CDR3 loop: CATRLAGSNEQFF. As DNA, the CDR3 is TGTGCCACCAGACTAGCGGGGTCTAATGAGCAGTTCTTC.

The rearrangement joins TRBV10-3 to TRBJ2-3, with D uncertain. The germline V gene has CDR1 ENHRY and CDR2 SYGVKD. This CDR3 is built from 14 residues. V gave up 8 bases and J gave up 6 bases, with 18 bases separating them. In DNA, the CDR3 is TGTGCCATCCGAAGGACCCAAGAAACCGATACGCAGTATTTT. Translated: CAIRRTQETDTQYF.

The chain has TRBV9 and TRBJ2-1; 9 bases map to TRBD2. The V gene end was trimmed by 4 bases and the J gene end by 8 bases; junction bases not matched to a gene: 4. The germline V gene has CDR1 SGDLS and CDR2 YYNGEE. The CDR3 sequence is 13 residues long. The CDR3 spells CASSWTSDDEQFF. CDR3 bases: TGTGCCAGCAGCTGGACTAGCGACGATGAGCAGTTCTTC.

The chain links TRBV19 to TRBJ2-2; D is undetermined. CDR1 LNHDA and CDR2 SQIVND come from the germline V gene (reference sequence). V was pared by 1 base and J by 6 bases, with 12 bases between. The CDR3 loop spans 15 amino acids. The CDR3 DNA sequence: TGTGCCAGTAGTATAGCGAAGTGGATGGCCGGGGAGCTGTTTTTT. Its translation is CASSIAKWMAGELFF.

This clonotype was detected a few times. The V call is TRBV6-1, the J call TRBJ2-1; D gene ambiguous. V was cut by 6 bases and J by 5 bases, with 14 bases left in between. The CDR3 spans 14 residues. Germline CDR1 is MNHNS and CDR2 is SASEGT. CDR3 bases: TGTGCCAGCAGCCCTAGGAGAACAGACAATGAGCAGTTCTTC. Protein: CASSPRRTDNEQFF.

This clonotype was seen repeatedly, ten times or more. The V and J genes are TRBV20-1 and TRBJ2-1, with 9 bases lining up with TRBD2. Germline lookup yields CDR1 DFQATT and CDR2 SNEGSKA (reference sequence). The CDR3 consists of 14 residues. The V gene end was trimmed by 6 bases and the J gene end by 8 bases; junction bases not matched to a gene: 11. DNA for the CDR3: TGCAGTGCCGAACTTAGCGGGAGAGTGTATGAGCAGTTCTTC. This sequence encodes CSAELSGRVYEQFF.

This rearrangement joins TRBV14 to TRBJ2-5; D not resolved. Germline CDR1 reads SGHDN; CDR2 reads FVKESK. Trimming pared 1 base from V and 5 bases from J, leaving 8 bases between. The CDR3 contains 13 residues. The CDR3 DNA reads TGTGCCAGCAGCCAAGGGGGTTTGGAGACCCAGTACTTC. As protein: CASSQGGLETQYF.

This clonotype was detected ten times or more. The rearrangement uses TRBV24-1 and TRBJ2-2; the match to TRBD1 covers 7 bases. Trimming took 3 bases from V and 2 from J; bases not matched to a gene: 5. The germline CDR1 and CDR2 sequences are KGHDR and SFDVKD. The CDR3 spans 16 residues. CDR3 residues: CATSDHGTANTGELFF. DNA of the CDR3: TGTGCCACCAGTGATCACGGGACAGCAAACACCGGGGAGCTGTTTTTT.

This clonotype was observed a handful of times. The V and J genes are TRBV12-3 or TRBV12-4 and TRBJ2-5; no reliable D call. The CDR3 is 14 amino acids. Trimming took off 4 bases at V and 0 bases at J, with 9 bases between the two ends. The CDR3 DNA follows: TGTGCCAGCAGTTCACACAAGTACCAAGAGACCCAGTACTTC. This sequence encodes CASSSHKYQETQYF.

CDR3 sequence reads: CASSPDGLAGSYEQYF. The CDR3 nucleotides are TGTGCCAGCAGTCCTGATGGGCTAGCGGGCTCCTACGAGCAGTACTTC. The rearrangement joins TRBV28 to TRBJ2-7; 8 bases map to TRBD2. The CDR3 extends over 16 amino acids. Germline lookup yields CDR1 MDHEN and CDR2 SYDVKM. The V and J ends lost 5 bases and 0 bases, in that order; junction bases with no gene match: 9.

This clonotype was counted at least ten times. The rearrangement uses TRBV29-1 and TRBJ2-1, with D possibly matching TRBD1 (7 bases). V shed 5 bases and J shed 4 bases, with 9 bases lying between them. Per germline, CDR1 SQVTM and CDR2 ANQGSEA. The CDR3 sequence is 12 residues long. The CDR3 is CSVQGGYNEQFF. Written as DNA, the CDR3 is TGCAGCGTTCAGGGGGGTTACAATGAGCAGTTCTTC.

This clonotype was seen repeatedly, ten times or more. As DNA, the CDR3 is TGTGCCACCAGTGATTTAGGGACAGGGGTTGAAGAGACCCAGTACTTC. Translating it yields CATSDLGTGVEETQYF. The chain carries TRBV24-1 and TRBJ2-5, with TRBD1 matching over 10 bases. V dropped 1 base and J dropped 3; count of bases not matched to a gene: 4. This CDR3 has 16 amino acids. Germline V gene lookup returns CDR1 KGHDR and CDR2 SFDVKD.

This clonotype was picked up a small number of times. The rearrangement uses TRBV20-1 and TRBJ1-1; 8 bases match TRBD1. The length of the CDR3 is 14 residues. Trimming removed 1 base from V and 0 bases from J; junction bases left unmatched: 1. Germline CDR1 DFQATT, CDR2 SNEGSKA (reference sequence). The CDR3 DNA sequence: TGCAGTGCTAGAGCGGGACAGGTGAACACTGAAGCTTTCTTT. It yields the protein CSARAGQVNTEAFF.

V usage is TRBV9 and J usage is TRBJ2-1; 9 positions agree with TRBD2. V dropped 1 base and J dropped 8; count of bases not matched to a gene: 7. Germline loops: CDR1 SGDLS, CDR2 YYNGEE. This CDR3 has 15 residues. CDR3 amino acids: CASSVPSGIIYEQFF. The CDR3 DNA follows: TGTGCCAGCAGCGTACCTAGCGGGATAATCTATGAGCAGTTCTTC.

This clonotype appeared many times. The V and J genes are TRBV29-1 and TRBJ2-7; 13 bases align to TRBD2. Trimming took 4 bases from V and 5 from J; bases not matched to a gene: 5. The CDR3 spans 14 residues. CDR1 is SQVTM, CDR2 ANQGSEA, per germline. CDR3 in amino acids: CSVARTSGRDEQYF. The CDR3 DNA is TGCAGCGTTGCTCGCACTAGCGGGAGGGACGAGCAGTACTTC.

The V gene is TRBV5-1, the J gene TRBJ2-4, with D perhaps TRBD2 (5 bases). V lost 3 bases, J lost 2 bases, and 18 bases lay in between. This CDR3 comprises 17 residues. Germline values: CDR1 SGHRS, CDR2 YFSETQ. CDR3 bases: TGCGCCAGCAGCTGGCAGGACTCCGGCGCTTCCAAAAACATTCAGTACTTC. This gives the protein CASSWQDSGASKNIQYF.